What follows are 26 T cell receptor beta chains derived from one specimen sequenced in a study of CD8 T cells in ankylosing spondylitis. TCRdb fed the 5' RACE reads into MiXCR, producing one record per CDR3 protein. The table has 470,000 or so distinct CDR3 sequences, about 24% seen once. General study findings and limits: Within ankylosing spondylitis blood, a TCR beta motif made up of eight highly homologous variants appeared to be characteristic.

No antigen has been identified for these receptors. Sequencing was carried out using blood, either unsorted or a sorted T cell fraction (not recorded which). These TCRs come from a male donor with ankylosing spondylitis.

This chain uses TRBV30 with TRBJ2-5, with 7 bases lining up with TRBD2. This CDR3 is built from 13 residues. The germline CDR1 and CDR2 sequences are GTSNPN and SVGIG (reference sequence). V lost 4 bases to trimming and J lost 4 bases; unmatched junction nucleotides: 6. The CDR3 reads CAWKAGASETQYF. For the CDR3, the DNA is TGTGCCTGGAAGGCGGGAGCGTCAGAGACCCAGTACTTC. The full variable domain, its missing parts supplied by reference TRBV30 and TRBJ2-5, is SQTIHQWPATLVQPVGSPLSLECTVEGTSNPNLYWYRQAAGRGLQLLFYSVGIGQISSEVPQNLSASRPQDRQFILSSKKLLLSDSGFYLCAWKAGASETQYFGPGTRLLVL.

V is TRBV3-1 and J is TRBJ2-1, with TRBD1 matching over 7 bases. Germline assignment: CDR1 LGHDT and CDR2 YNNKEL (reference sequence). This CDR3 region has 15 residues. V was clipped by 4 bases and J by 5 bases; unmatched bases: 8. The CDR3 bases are TGTGCCAGCAGCCCTGCAGGGGGTTTGGACAATGAGCAGTTCTTC. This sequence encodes CASSPAGGLDNEQFF.

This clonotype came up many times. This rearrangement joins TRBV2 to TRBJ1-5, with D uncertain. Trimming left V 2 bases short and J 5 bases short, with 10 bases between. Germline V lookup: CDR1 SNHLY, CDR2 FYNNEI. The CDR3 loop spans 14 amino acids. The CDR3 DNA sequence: TGTGCCAGCAGTGAAAATGGTGCTGATCAGCCCCAGCATTTT. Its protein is CASSENGADQPQHF.

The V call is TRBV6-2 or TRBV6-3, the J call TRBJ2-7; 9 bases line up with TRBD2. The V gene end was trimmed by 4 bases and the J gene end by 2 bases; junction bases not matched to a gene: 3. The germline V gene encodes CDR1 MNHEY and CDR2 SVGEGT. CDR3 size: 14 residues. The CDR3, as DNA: TGTGCCAGCAGTTCCCTAGCGGGAACCTACGAGCAGTACGTC. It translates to CASSSLAGTYEQYV.

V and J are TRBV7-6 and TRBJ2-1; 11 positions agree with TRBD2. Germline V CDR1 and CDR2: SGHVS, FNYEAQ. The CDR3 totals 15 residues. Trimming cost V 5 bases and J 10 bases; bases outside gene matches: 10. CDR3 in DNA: TGTGCCAGCAGCGGTAGCGGGAGGGCGACTGAGGAGCAGTTCTTC. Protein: CASSGSGRATEEQFF. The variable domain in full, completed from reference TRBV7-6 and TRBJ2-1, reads GAGVSQSPRYKVTKRGQDVALRCDPISGHVSLYWYRQALGQGPEFLTYFNYEAQQDKSGLPNDRFSAERPEGSISTLTIQRTEQRDSAMYRCASSGSGRATEEQFFGPGTRLTVL.

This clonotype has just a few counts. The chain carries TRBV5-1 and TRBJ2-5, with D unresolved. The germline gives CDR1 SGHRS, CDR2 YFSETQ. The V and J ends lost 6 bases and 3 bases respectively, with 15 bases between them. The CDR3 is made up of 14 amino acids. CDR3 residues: CASNLQGPEETQYF. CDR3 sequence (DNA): TGCGCCAGCAACCTCCAAGGACCGGAAGAGACCCAGTACTTC.

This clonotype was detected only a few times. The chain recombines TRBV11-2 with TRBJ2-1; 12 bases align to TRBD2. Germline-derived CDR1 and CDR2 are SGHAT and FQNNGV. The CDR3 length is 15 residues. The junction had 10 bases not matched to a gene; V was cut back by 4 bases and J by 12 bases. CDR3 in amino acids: CASSSRLAGDLVQFF. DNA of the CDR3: TGTGCCAGCAGCTCTAGACTAGCGGGGGACCTGGTGCAGTTCTTC. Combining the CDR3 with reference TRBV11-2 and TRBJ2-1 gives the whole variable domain EAGVAQSPRYKIIEKRQSVAFWCNPISGHATLYWYQQILGQGPKLLIQFQNNGVVDDSQLPKDRFSAERLKGVDSTLKIQPAKLEDSAVYLCASSSRLAGDLVQFFGPGTRLTVL.

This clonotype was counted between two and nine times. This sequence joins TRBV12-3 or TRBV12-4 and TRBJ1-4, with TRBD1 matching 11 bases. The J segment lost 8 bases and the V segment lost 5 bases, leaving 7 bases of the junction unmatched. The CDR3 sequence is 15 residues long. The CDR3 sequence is CASSLWTGGREKLFF. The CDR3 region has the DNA TGTGCCAGCAGTCTCTGGACAGGGGGCCGGGAAAAACTGTTTTTT.

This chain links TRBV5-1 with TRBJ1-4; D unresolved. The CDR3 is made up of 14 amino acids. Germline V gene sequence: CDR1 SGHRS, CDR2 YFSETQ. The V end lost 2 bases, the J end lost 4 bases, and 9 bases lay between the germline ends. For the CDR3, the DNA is TGCGCCAGCAGCTTCTATTCGGTTAATGAAAAACTGTTTTTT. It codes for CASSFYSVNEKLFF.

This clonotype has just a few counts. Here the CDR3 reads CASSPRTESTGELFF. CDR3 in DNA: TGTGCCAGCAGCCCCCGGACCGAATCTACCGGGGAGCTGTTTTTT. The chain uses TRBV11-2 and TRBJ2-2; D gene unclear. The CDR3 runs to 15 residues. Germline V gives CDR1 SGHAT, CDR2 FQNNGV. Trimming removed 5 bases from V and 5 bases from J, with 15 bases in between.

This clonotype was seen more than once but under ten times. CDR3 region: CASSPSQVVYNEQFF. In nucleotides, the CDR3 is TGTGCCAGCAGCCCGAGCCAGGTGGTCTACAATGAGCAGTTCTTC. The V call is TRBV3-1, the J call TRBJ2-1; no clear D gene. Trimming cost V 4 bases and J 3 bases, with 13 bases left between them. The CDR3 totals 15 residues. Germline V gene data show CDR1 as LGHDT and CDR2 as YNNKEL (reference sequence).

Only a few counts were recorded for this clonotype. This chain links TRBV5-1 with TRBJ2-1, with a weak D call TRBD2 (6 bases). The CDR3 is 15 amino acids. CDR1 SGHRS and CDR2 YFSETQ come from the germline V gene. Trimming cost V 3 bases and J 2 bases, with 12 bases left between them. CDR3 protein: CASSWGGAAYNEQFF. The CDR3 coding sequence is TGCGCCAGCAGCTGGGGCGGGGCCGCCTACAATGAGCAGTTCTTC.

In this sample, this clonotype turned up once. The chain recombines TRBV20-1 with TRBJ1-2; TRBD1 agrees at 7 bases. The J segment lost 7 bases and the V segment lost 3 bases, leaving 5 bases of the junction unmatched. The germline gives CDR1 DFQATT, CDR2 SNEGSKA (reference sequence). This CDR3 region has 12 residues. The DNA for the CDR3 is TGCAGTGCTAGTAGGCAGGGGGTTGGCTACACCTTC. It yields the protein CSASRQGVGYTF.

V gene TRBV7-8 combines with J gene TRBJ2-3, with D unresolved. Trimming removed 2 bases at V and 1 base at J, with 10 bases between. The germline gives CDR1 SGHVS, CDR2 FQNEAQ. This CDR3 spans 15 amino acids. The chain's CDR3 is CASSLKRTGTDTQYF. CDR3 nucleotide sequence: TGTGCCAGCAGCTTAAAAAGGACCGGCACAGATACGCAGTATTTT.

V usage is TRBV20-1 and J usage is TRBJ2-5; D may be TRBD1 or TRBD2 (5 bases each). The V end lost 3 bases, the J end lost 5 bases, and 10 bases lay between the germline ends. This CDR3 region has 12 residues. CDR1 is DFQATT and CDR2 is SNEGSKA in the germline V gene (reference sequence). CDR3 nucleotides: TGCAGTGCTAGTACAGGACTGGAGACCCAGTACTTC. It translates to CSASTGLETQYF.

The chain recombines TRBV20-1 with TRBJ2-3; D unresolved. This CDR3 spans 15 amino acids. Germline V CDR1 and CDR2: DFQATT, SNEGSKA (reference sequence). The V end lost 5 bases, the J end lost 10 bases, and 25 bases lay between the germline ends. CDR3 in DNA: TGCAGTGCTCTCCCGCGAGGCTCCCAGGTGTGGGCGCAGTATTTT. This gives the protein CSALPRGSQVWAQYF.

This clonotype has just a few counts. CDR3 sequence reads: CASNTGWSYNEQFF. The CDR3 DNA reads as TGTGCCAGCAACACAGGGTGGAGCTACAATGAGCAGTTCTTC. J is TRBJ2-1 and V is TRBV6-1; D might be TRBD1 (6 bases). This CDR3 is 14 amino acids long. Looked up from germline, CDR1 is MNHNS and CDR2 is SASEGT. V gave up 7 bases and J gave up 3 bases, with 13 bases separating them.

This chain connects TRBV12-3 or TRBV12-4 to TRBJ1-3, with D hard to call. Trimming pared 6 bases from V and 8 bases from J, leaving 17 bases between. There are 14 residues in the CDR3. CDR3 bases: TGTGCCAGCAGCCCCCTCAGGACCACTTACACCATATATTTT. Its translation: CASSPLRTTYTIYF.

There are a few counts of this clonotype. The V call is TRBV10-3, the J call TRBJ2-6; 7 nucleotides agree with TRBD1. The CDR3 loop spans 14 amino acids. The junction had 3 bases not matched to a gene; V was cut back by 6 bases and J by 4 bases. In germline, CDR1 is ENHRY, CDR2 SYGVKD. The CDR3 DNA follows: TGTGCCATCAGCCAGGGGGTGGGGGCCAACGTCCTGACTTTC. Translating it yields CAISQGVGANVLTF.

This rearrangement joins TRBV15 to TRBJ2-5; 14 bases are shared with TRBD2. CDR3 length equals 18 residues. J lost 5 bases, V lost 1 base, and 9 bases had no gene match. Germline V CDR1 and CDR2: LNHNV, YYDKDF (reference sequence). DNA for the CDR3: TGTGCCACCAGCAGAGTCCGGGGACTAGCGGGAGCGGGGGAGACCCAGTACTTC. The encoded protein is CATSRVRGLAGAGETQYF.

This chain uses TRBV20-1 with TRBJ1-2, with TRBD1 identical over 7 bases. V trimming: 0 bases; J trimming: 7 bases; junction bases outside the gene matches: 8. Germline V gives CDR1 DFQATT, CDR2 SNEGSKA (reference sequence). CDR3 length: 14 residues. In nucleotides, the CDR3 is TGCAGTGCTAGAGATCAGGGGGTGGTAGCTGGCTACACCTTC. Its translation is CSARDQGVVAGYTF.

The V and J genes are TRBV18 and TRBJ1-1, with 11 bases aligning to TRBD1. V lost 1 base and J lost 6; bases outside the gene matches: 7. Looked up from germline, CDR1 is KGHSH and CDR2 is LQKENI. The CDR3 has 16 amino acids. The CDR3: CASSPQGQGGSAEAFF. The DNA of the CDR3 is TGTGCCAGCTCACCACAGGGACAGGGGGGTTCTGCTGAAGCTTTCTTT.

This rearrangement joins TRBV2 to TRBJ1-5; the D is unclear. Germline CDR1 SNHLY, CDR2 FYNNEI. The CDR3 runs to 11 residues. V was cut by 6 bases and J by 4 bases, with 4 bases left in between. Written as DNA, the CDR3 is TGTGCCAGCAGGCTGAATCAGCCCCAGCATTTT. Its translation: CASRLNQPQHF.

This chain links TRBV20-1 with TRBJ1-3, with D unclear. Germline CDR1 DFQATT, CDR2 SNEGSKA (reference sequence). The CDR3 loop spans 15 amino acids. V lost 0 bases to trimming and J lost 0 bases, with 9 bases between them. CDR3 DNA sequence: TGCAGTGCTAGAGATAGGAGGAGCTCTGGAAACACCATATATTTT. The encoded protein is CSARDRRSSGNTIYF.

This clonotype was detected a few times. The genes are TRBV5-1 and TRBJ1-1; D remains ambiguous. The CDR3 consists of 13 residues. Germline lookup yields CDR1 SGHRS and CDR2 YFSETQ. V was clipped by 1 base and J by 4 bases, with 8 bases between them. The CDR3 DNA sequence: TGCGCCAGCAGCTTGCAGATGAGCACTGAAGCTTTCTTT. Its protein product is CASSLQMSTEAFF.

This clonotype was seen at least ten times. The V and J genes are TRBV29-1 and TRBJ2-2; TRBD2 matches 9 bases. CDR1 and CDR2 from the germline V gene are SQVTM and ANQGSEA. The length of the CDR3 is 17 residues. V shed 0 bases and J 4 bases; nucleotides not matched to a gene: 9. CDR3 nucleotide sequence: TGCAGCGTTGAAGATCAGCGGGGACTAGCTTCCACCGGGGAGCTGTTTTTT. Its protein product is CSVEDQRGLASTGELFF.